This TCR beta chain was profiled in a study of shared clonotypes between healthy human individuals. V was trimmed by 6 bases and J by 12 bases, leaving 18 bases between them. Germline CDR1 reads MDHEN; CDR2 reads SYDVKM. CDR3 size: 13 residues. Libraries were prepared by immunoSEQ multiplex PCR; TCRdb keeps only in-frame clonotypes and omits some of them. This table has fewer than 850,000 clones, more than 70% appearing once. The specimen sequenced was memory CD4+ T cells sorted from blood. The subset is: CD45RA-negative fraction. This rearrangement joins TRBV28 to TRBJ2-1, with TRBD1 as a possible D gene (5 bases). The clonotype originates from a woman in her 30s in good health. The CDR3 sequence: CASSHRLGHGQFF. The CDR3 DNA follows: TGTGCCAGCAGCCACCGTTTGGGGCACGGGCAGTTCTTC.